This T cell receptor beta chain was sequenced during a study of T-cell reconstitution after alpha-beta-depleted transplantation in children. This clonotype was counted many times. A TCRbeta library incorporating unique molecular identifiers was prepared. MiXCR, run by TCRdb on the PCR reads, gives a single entry per CDR3 protein. The table shows about 610,000 distinct CDR3 sequences, with roughly a tenth occurring only once. Trimming removed 5 bases at V and 0 bases at J, with 11 bases between. In germline, CDR1 is SNHLY, CDR2 FYNNEI. The CDR3 is made up of 16 amino acids. The sample was PBMCs from the stem cell graft donor, taken from the stem cell graft. The TCR originated in a human donor who donated a stem cell graft to a child with acute myeloid leukemia. The V gene is TRBV2, the J gene TRBJ2-6, with TRBD1 as a possible D gene (5 bases). CDR3 in DNA: TGTGCCAGCAGTTTACAGGAACCCTCTGGGGCCAACGTCCTGACTTTC. Its protein product is CASSLQEPSGANVLTF. The complete variable domain, with remaining parts taken from reference TRBV2 and TRBJ2-6, reads EPEVTQTPSHQVTQMGQEVILRCVPISNHLYFYWYRQILGQKVEFLVSFYNNEISEKSEIFDDQFSVERPDGSNFTLKIRSTKLEDSAMYFCASSLQEPSGANVLTFGAGSRLTVL.